A single sample is the source of the 29 T cell receptor beta chains below, sequenced in a study of blood T cells in healthy people across ages (dated by TCRdb to the mid-2010s). The method was 5' RACE. For sequencing, an Illumina HiSeq 2500 was employed. The second PCR ran for about 6 to 11 cycles and used a J-beta primer mix along with a sample-barcoded 5' primer. The public sequencing data were trimmed at Q25 with fastp and processed into clonotypes with MiXCR by TCRdb, which kept only in-frame beta chains. Every entry covers one CDR3 protein and lists the most common genes and DNA from its rows. Across this sample there are around 1,500,000 distinct CDR3 sequences, with under 30% seen only once. The top ten hold roughly 8% of the sample. Sequenced sample: blood. Receptors were obtained from a woman aged 25 to 45 in good health.

This chain uses TRBV20-1 with TRBJ2-1, with D perhaps matching TRBD1 or TRBD2 (5 bases each). The V end was cut by 0 bases, the J end by 4 bases, with 16 bases between. This CDR3 spans 16 amino acids. Germline V lookup: CDR1 DFQATT, CDR2 SNEGSKA (reference sequence). CDR3 region: CSAREARGPNYNEQFF. In DNA form, the CDR3 reads TGCAGTGCTAGAGAAGCGAGGGGCCCGAATTACAATGAGCAGTTCTTC.

About this clonotype: At one end the junction does not follow the germline gene, possibly because of a read error. The CDR3 loop reads CANSPRQGAQVDTQYF. The CDR3 DNA reads TGTGCCAACAGCCCGCGACAGGGGGCGCAGGTGGATACGCAGTATTTT. The V call is TRBV4-2, the J call TRBJ2-3; TRBD1 aligns across 10 bases. The CDR3 is made up of 16 amino acids. CDR1 LGHNA and CDR2 YNFKEQ come from the germline V gene.

This clonotype was observed many times. The chain couples TRBV20-1 to TRBJ2-7; TRBD2 aligns across 7 bases. The germline CDR1 and CDR2 sequences are DFQATT and SNEGSKA (reference sequence). V lost 2 bases to trimming and J lost 3 bases; unmatched junction nucleotides: 10. The length of the CDR3 is 15 residues. The CDR3 sequence: CSARSPREGHYEQYF. The CDR3 DNA sequence: TGCAGTGCTAGAAGTCCGAGGGAGGGCCACTACGAGCAGTACTTC.

This clonotype was counted only a few times. V gene TRBV13 combines with J gene TRBJ2-2; no firm D call. The CDR3 is 14 residues long. Germline assignment: CDR1 PRHDT and CDR2 FYEKMQ (reference sequence). The V gene lost 3 bases and the J gene lost 6 bases, with 11 bases spanning the gap. The CDR3 is CASSFRPLSGELFF. DNA for the CDR3: TGTGCCAGCAGCTTCCGCCCCCTCTCCGGGGAGCTGTTTTTT.

This clonotype was detected many times. The chain employs TRBV12-3 or TRBV12-4 and TRBJ2-7; the match to TRBD2 covers 7 bases. With 6 bases clipped from V and 2 bases from J, the junction kept 7 bases outside the gene matches. This CDR3 spans 14 amino acids. CDR3 nucleotide sequence: TGTGCCAGCAGCACTAGCGCGAGAACCTACGAGCAGTACTTC. Translated, it gives CASSTSARTYEQYF.

The J gene is TRBJ2-4, the V gene TRBV18, with 8 bases that match TRBD1. The assigned J gene may be wrong: the sequence end matches TRBJ2-7 better. Germline V gene lookup returns CDR1 KGHSH and CDR2 LQKENI. This CDR3 is 14 amino acids long. As DNA, the CDR3 is TGTGCCAGCTCACGGGAGGACAGGGCGGGCGAGCAGTACTTC. This gives the protein CASSREDRAGEQYF.

This rearrangement joins TRBV14 to TRBJ1-1; D is uncertain. The CDR3 sequence is 13 residues long. Germline lookup yields CDR1 SGHDN and CDR2 FVKESK. Trimming took 4 bases from V and 5 from J, leaving 11 bases between them. The DNA of the CDR3 is TGTGCCAGCAGCCCCTTGGAAGCGACTGAAGCTTTCTTT. It translates to CASSPLEATEAFF.

This clonotype has just a few counts. V usage is TRBV3-1 and J usage is TRBJ2-7; tentative D call: TRBD2 (6 bases). In germline, CDR1 is LGHDT, CDR2 YNNKEL (reference sequence). Deletions cut 1 base from V and 6 bases from J, with 16 bases between. The CDR3 has 15 residues. The CDR3 DNA reads TGTGCCAGCAGCCAAGGAGGAGGGATCTCTGGCGAGCAGTACTTC. Encoded protein: CASSQGGGISGEQYF.

V usage is TRBV2 and J usage is TRBJ2-7; a weak D match, TRBD1 (5 bases). Looked up from germline, CDR1 is SNHLY and CDR2 is FYNNEI. The CDR3 totals 13 residues. Trimming stripped 0 bases from V and 5 bases from J, with 8 bases between. The CDR3 reads CASSEAGRDEQYF. CDR3 DNA: TGTGCCAGCAGTGAAGCGGGGCGAGACGAGCAGTACTTC. Filled out from reference TRBV2 and TRBJ2-7, the complete variable domain reads EPEVTQTPSHQVTQMGQEVILRCVPISNHLYFYWYRQILGQKVEFLVSFYNNEISEKSEIFDDQFSVERPDGSNFTLKIRSTKLEDSAMYFCASSEAGRDEQYFGPGTRLTVT.

This clonotype has just a few counts. The chain is built from TRBV9 and TRBJ2-5, with 8 bases aligning to TRBD2. Trimming at V came to 3 bases and at J to 5 bases, leaving 12 bases not matched to a gene. Germline assignment: CDR1 SGDLS and CDR2 YYNGEE. The length of the CDR3 is 16 residues. CDR3 nucleotides: TGTGCCAGCAGCGCTTTAACGGGACTAGGACGGGAGACCCAGTACTTC. Translating gives CASSALTGLGRETQYF.

This clonotype was seen only a few times. The chain recombines TRBV6-1 with TRBJ2-7; possible D gene TRBD1, 7 bases. Germline V gene data show CDR1 as MNHNS and CDR2 as SASEGT. The CDR3 runs 15 residues. Between the trimmed V and J ends, which lost 2 bases and 5 bases, there was a span of 16 bases. DNA of the CDR3: TGTGCCAGCAGTGAATTGGGCGGGACAGCCCACGAGCAGTACTTC. Residues: CASSELGGTAHEQYF.

This clonotype has just one count. A read error may explain this, as a much larger clone is one base away. DNA of the CDR3: TGCGCCAGCAGCTTGGTATCGGGGGAAGAGGCCCAGTACTTC. It translates to CASSLVSGEEAQYF. This chain uses TRBV5-1 with TRBJ2-5; D might be TRBD2 (6 bases). There are 14 residues in the CDR3. CDR1 is SGHRS, CDR2 YFSETQ, per germline.

The J gene is TRBJ1-2, the V gene TRBV28, with 8 bases matching TRBD1. CDR3 size: 14 residues. J was trimmed by 4 bases and V by 4 bases; bases with no gene match: 5. Germline V gene lookup returns CDR1 MDHEN and CDR2 SYDVKM. For the CDR3, the DNA is TGTGCCAGCAGTTCAGGGGGCTTCTTCTATGGCTACACCTTC. This encodes CASSSGGFFYGYTF.

This clonotype was recorded a few times. V usage is TRBV7-3 and J usage is TRBJ2-5; tentatively, D is TRBD1 (6 bases). Germline CDR1 SGHTA, CDR2 FQGTGA. This CDR3 is 15 amino acids long. V was cut by 6 bases and J by 2 bases, with 16 bases left in between. The CDR3 is CASREGTSSQETQYF. The CDR3 DNA reads TGTGCCAGCAGAGAAGGGACAAGTTCTCAAGAGACCCAGTACTTC.

The gene calls are TRBV6-5 and TRBJ2-1; D is possibly TRBD1 (5 bases). The CDR3 has 15 residues. The V end was cut by 6 bases, the J end by 1 base, with 13 bases between. Germline V gene data show CDR1 as MNHEY and CDR2 as SVGAGI. CDR3 in amino acids: CASRATVTSYNEQFF. CDR3 DNA sequence: TGTGCCAGCAGGGCGACAGTCACTTCCTACAATGAGCAGTTCTTC.

This sequence joins TRBV10-3 and TRBJ2-5; TRBD1 matches at 7 bases. The DNA end is a closer match to TRBJ2-7, so the J assignment may be wrong. The germline gives CDR1 ENHRY, CDR2 SYGVKD. The CDR3 covers 15 residues. CDR3 amino acids: CAISDSDRDPYEQYF. The CDR3 DNA sequence: TGTGCCATCAGTGATTCCGACAGGGATCCCTACGAGCAGTACTTC.

This clonotype has more than one count but fewer than ten. The chain is built from TRBV7-3 and TRBJ2-5, with TRBD2 matching 10 bases. CDR1 and CDR2 (germline): SGHTA, FQGTGA. With 5 bases clipped from V and 5 bases from J, the junction kept 11 bases outside the gene matches. The CDR3 has 16 amino acids. The CDR3 here is CASSPGSLAGVETQYF. CDR3 sequence (DNA): TGTGCCAGCAGCCCCGGCTCCCTAGCGGGGGTGGAGACCCAGTACTTC.

The chain joins TRBV12-3 or TRBV12-4 to TRBJ1-6; D is uncertain. Trimming shortened V by 7 bases and J by 8 bases, and 18 bases separated the two germline ends. The CDR3 totals 15 residues. The CDR3: CASKALEGSYSPLHF. In nucleotides, the CDR3 is TGTGCCAGCAAAGCCCTGGAGGGTAGTTATTCACCCCTCCACTTT.

This chain links TRBV18 with TRBJ2-5; the D is unclear. Trimming took off 2 bases at V and 5 bases at J, with 9 bases between the two ends. There are 13 residues in the CDR3. Germline CDR1 KGHSH, CDR2 LQKENI. DNA for the CDR3: TGTGCCAGCTCACCATCCCTGTCGGAGACCCAGTACTTC. It encodes CASSPSLSETQYF.

The chain employs TRBV7-2 and TRBJ1-5, with TRBD1 as a possible D gene (6 bases). Looked up from germline, CDR1 is SGHTA and CDR2 is FQGNSA. The CDR3 runs to 15 residues. Trimming removed 2 bases from V and 5 bases from J, with 13 bases in between. The CDR3 is CASSLKAGVDQPQHF. CDR3 DNA sequence: TGTGCCAGCAGCTTAAAAGCAGGGGTCGATCAGCCCCAGCATTTT.

The table lists this clonotype with a count of one. At one end, the junction sequence differs from germline, possibly due to a read error. The V call is TRBV4-2, the J call TRBJ2-7; 10 nucleotides match TRBD2. The CDR3 totals 19 residues. CDR1 and CDR2 from the germline V gene are LGHNA and YNFKEQ. As DNA, the CDR3 is TGTGTCAGCAGCCAAGATCGAGCCAGCGGGAGGGCGGCCTCCTACGAGCAGTACTTC. This gives the protein CVSSQDRASGRAASYEQYF.

The V gene is TRBV7-2, the J gene TRBJ2-1; D may correspond to TRBD1 or TRBD2 (5 bases each). Trimming removed 2 bases from V and 6 bases from J, with 14 bases in between. CDR3 length equals 15 residues. Germline values: CDR1 SGHTA, CDR2 FQGNSA. CDR3 sequence reads: CASSLRDPTGNEQFF. CDR3 coding DNA: TGTGCCAGCAGCTTACGGGACCCCACCGGCAATGAGCAGTTCTTC.

The chain couples TRBV5-1 to TRBJ2-5; D call uncertain. The CDR3 is 15 residues long. The V gene lost 6 bases and the J gene lost 11 bases, with 26 bases spanning the gap. Germline CDR1 SGHRS, CDR2 YFSETQ. The chain's CDR3 is CASNIGESSYNEQYF. CDR3 in DNA: TGCGCCAGCAACATCGGCGAGAGCTCCTACAATGAGCAGTACTTC. Full variable domain (missing parts from reference TRBV5-1 and TRBJ2-5): KAGVTQTPRYLIKTRGQQVTLSCSPISGHRSVSWYQQTPGQGLQFLFEYFSETQRNKGNFPGRFSGRQFSNSRSEMNVSTLELGDSALYLCASNIGESSYNEQYFGPGTRLLVL.

This clonotype was recorded a few times. The chain combines TRBV29-1 with TRBJ1-4, with TRBD1 matching over 8 bases. The CDR3 extends over 14 amino acids. From germline, CDR1 is SQVTM and CDR2 ANQGSEA. Trimming at V came to 4 bases and at J to 8 bases, leaving 9 bases not matched to a gene. The CDR3 region is CSVARTGIEEKLFF. The CDR3 DNA follows: TGCAGCGTTGCCCGGACAGGGATAGAAGAAAAACTGTTTTTT.

This clonotype has a handful of counts. The chain uses TRBV9 and TRBJ2-7; 7 bases are shared with TRBD2. This CDR3 contains 15 residues. Germline V lookup: CDR1 SGDLS, CDR2 YYNGEE. Trimming cost V 1 base and J 2 bases; bases outside gene matches: 6. The CDR3 loop is CASSVSGTQTYEQYF. CDR3 in DNA: TGTGCCAGCAGCGTAAGCGGGACTCAGACCTACGAGCAGTACTTC.

V and J are TRBV3-1 and TRBJ2-7; perhaps TRBD2 as D (6 bases). The CDR3 runs 12 residues. The germline V gene has CDR1 LGHDT and CDR2 YNNKEL (reference sequence). Trimming removed 6 bases from V and 7 bases from J, with 13 bases in between. This CDR3 reads CASRRGMGEQYF. Here the CDR3 DNA reads TGTGCCAGCAGGCGGGGAATGGGGGAGCAGTACTTC.

Comments on this clonotype: It may be a read error: a sequence one base away is much more abundant. The J gene is TRBJ2-7, the V gene TRBV7-2; 7 bases align to TRBD2. Germline lookup yields CDR1 SGHTA and CDR2 FQGNSA. Trimming removed 5 bases from V and 3 bases from J; junction bases left unmatched: 10. CDR3 length: 15 amino acids. The CDR3 sequence: CASSLYGTNGYEQYF. DNA for the CDR3: TGTGCCAGCAGCCTTTACGGGACTAACGGCTACGAGCAGTACTTC.

The V gene is TRBV20-1, the J gene TRBJ1-4; 10 positions match TRBD1. CDR1 and CDR2 (germline): DFQATT, SNEGSKA (reference sequence). Trimming took 6 bases from V and 10 from J; bases not matched to a gene: 11. This CDR3 region has 14 residues. CDR3 DNA sequence: TGCAGTGCAAGGGGGACAGGGGTCCCTGGAAAACTGTTTTTT. It yields the protein CSARGTGVPGKLFF.

The chain joins TRBV11-2 to TRBJ2-1, with D hard to call. The CDR3 runs to 15 residues. Germline V CDR1 and CDR2: SGHAT, FQNNGV. The V and J ends lost 2 bases and 3 bases respectively, with 11 bases between them. The CDR3, as DNA: TGTGCCAGCAGCTTAATACAGTCCCACTACAATGAGCAGTTCTTC. Protein sequence: CASSLIQSHYNEQFF.